Included here is one T cell receptor beta chain sequence, with context. This record comes from a study of T cell changes during pregnancy in multiple sclerosis. Libraries were prepared by immunoSEQ multiplex PCR; TCRdb keeps only in-frame clonotypes and omits some of them. The sample records tens of thousands of clones, roughly nine tenths being singletons. Germline assignment: CDR1 LNHDA and CDR2 SQIVND (reference sequence). Trimming took 2 bases from V and 2 from J, leaving 15 bases between them. The CDR3 has 16 amino acids. V and J are TRBV19 and TRBJ2-5; D perhaps matches TRBD1 (5 bases). Source: CD4+ T cells from peripheral blood mononuclear cells, taken in the second trimester of pregnancy. This sequence originates from a female donor in good health, enrolled as a control in a pregnancy study. As DNA, the CDR3 is TGTGCCAGTAGTATATCTCGGACAACTCAACAAGAGACCCAGTACTTC. This translates into CASSISRTTQQETQYF.